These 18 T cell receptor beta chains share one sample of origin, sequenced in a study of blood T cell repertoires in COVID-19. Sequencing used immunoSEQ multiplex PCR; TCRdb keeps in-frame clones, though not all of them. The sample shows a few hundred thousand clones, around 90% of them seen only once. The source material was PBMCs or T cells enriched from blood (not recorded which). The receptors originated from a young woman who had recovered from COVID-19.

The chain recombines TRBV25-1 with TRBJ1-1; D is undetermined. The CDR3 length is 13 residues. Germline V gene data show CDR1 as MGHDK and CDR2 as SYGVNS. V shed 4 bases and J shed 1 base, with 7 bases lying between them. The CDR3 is CASSATANTEAFF. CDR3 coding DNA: TGTGCCAGCAGTGCCACAGCGAACACTGAAGCTTTCTTT.

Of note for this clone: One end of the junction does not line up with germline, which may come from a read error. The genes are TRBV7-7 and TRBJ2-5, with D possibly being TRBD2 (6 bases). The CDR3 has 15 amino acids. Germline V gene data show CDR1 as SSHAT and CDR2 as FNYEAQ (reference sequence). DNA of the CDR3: TGTGCTAGCAGCTTTGGAGGGCCGGCGGGAGAGACCCAGTACTTC. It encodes CASSFGGPAGETQYF.

This CDR3 reads CASIYRGQGYGYTF. DNA for the CDR3: TGTGCCAGTATTTACCGGGGACAGGGTTATGGCTACACCTTC. V gene TRBV19 combines with J gene TRBJ1-2; 9 nucleotides line up with TRBD1. V dropped 7 bases and J dropped 5; count of bases not matched to a gene: 8. Germline CDR1 LNHDA, CDR2 SQIVND (reference sequence). The CDR3 runs 14 residues.

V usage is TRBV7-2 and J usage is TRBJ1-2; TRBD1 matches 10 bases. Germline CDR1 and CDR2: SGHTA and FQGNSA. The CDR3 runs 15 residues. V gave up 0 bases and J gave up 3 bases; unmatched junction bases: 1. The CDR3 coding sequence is TGTGCCAGCAGCTTAGCGACAGGGGGCGACTATGGCTACACCTTC. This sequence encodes CASSLATGGDYGYTF.

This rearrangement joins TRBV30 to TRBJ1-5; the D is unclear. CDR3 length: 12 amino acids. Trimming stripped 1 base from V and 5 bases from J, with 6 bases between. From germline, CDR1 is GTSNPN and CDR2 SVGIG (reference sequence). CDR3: CAWSAQYQPQHF. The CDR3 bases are TGTGCCTGGAGTGCACAGTATCAGCCCCAGCATTTT. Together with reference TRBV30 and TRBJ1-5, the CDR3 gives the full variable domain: SQTIHQWPATLVQPVGSPLSLECTVEGTSNPNLYWYRQAAGRGLQLLFYSVGIGQISSEVPQNLSASRPQDRQFILSSKKLLLSDSGFYLCAWSAQYQPQHFGDGTRLSIL.

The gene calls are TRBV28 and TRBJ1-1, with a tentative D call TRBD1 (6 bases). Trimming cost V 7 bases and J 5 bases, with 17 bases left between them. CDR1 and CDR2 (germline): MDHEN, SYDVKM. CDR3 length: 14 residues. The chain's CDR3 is CASTFRQGSTEAFF. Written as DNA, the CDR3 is TGTGCCAGCACCTTCCGGCAGGGGAGTACTGAAGCTTTCTTT.

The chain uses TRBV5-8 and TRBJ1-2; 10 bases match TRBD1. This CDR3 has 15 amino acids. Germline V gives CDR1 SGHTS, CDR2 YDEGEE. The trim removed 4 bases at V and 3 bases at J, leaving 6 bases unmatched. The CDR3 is CASSPRTGGYYGYTF. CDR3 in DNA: TGTGCCAGCAGCCCACGGACAGGGGGGTACTATGGCTACACCTTC.

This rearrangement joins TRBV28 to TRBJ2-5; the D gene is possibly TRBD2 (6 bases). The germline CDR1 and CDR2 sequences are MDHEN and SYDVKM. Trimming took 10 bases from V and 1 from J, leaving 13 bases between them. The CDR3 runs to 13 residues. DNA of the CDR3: TGTGCCACTGATGGCGGGGCCCAAGAGACCCAGTACTTC. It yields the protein CATDGGAQETQYF.

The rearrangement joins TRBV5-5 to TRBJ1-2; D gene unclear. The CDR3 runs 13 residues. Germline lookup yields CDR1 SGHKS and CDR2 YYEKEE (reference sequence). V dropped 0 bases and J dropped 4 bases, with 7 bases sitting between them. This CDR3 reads CASSLVTVYGYTF. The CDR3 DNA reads TGTGCCAGCAGCTTGGTCACAGTCTATGGCTACACCTTC.

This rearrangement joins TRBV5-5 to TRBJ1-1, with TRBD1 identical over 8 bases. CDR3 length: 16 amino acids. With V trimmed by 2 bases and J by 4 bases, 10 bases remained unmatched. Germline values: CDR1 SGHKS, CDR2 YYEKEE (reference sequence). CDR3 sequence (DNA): TGTGCCAGCAGCTTTCAGGGGGCGAACGTTCCCACTGAAGCTTTCTTT. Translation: CASSFQGANVPTEAFF.

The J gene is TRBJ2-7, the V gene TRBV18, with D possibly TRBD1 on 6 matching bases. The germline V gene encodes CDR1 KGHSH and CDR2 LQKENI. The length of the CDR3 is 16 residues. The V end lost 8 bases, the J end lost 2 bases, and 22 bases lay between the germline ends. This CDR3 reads CASRPPSGQGTYEQYF. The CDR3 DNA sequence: TGTGCCAGCCGACCCCCCTCCGGCCAGGGGACCTACGAGCAGTACTTC. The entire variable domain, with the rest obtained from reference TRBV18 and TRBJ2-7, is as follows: NAGVMQNPRHLVRRRGQEARLRCSPMKGHSHVYWYRQLPEEGLKFMVYLQKENIIDESGMPKERFSAEFPKEGPSILRIQQVVRGDSAAYFCASRPPSGQGTYEQYFGPGTRLTVT.

Here the CDR3 DNA reads TGTGCCAGCCGGACAGGCTCCTCTGGAAACACCATATATTTT. Its translation: CASRTGSSGNTIYF. The chain employs TRBV19 and TRBJ1-3; TRBD1 matches 7 bases. Germline lookup yields CDR1 LNHDA and CDR2 SQIVND (reference sequence). The length of the CDR3 is 14 residues. Losses at the gene ends were 9 bases for V and 0 bases for J; bases not matched to a gene: 5.

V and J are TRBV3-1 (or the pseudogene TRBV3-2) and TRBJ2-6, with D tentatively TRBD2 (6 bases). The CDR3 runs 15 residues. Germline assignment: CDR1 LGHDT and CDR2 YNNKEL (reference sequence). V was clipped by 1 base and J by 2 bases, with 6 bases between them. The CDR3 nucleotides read TGTGCCAGCAGCCAAGGGGGGGCTGGGGCCAACGTCCTGACTTTC. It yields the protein CASSQGGAGANVLTF.

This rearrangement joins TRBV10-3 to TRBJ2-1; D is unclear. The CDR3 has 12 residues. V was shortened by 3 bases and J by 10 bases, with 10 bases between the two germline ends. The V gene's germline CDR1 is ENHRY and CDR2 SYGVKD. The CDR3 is CAISDWHLEQFF. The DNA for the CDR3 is TGTGCCATCAGTGATTGGCACCTCGAGCAGTTCTTC.

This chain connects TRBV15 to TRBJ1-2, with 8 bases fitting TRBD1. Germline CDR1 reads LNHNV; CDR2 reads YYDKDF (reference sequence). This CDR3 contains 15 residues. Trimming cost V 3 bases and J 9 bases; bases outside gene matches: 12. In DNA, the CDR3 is TGTGCCACCAGCAGTGCCGGACAGGGCCTCCTCCGCTACACCTTC. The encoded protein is CATSSAGQGLLRYTF.

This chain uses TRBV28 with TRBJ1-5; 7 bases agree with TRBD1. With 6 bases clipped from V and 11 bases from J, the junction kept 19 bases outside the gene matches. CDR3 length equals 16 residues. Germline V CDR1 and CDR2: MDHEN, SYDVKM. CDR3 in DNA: TGTGCCAGCAGGCGGACCGGGACAGCTCTTTTTACAGCCCAGCATTTT. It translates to CASRRTGTALFTAQHF.

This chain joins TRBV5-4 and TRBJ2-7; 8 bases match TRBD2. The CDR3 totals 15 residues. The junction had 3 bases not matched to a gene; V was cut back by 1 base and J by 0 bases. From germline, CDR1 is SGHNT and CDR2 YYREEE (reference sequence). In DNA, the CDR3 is TGTGCCAGCAGCTTGAGGCTAGCGGGCTCCTACGAGCAGTACTTC. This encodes CASSLRLAGSYEQYF.

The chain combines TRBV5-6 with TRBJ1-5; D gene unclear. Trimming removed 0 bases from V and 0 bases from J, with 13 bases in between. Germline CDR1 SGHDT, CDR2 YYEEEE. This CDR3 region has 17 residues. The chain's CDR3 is CASSLGQQLYSNQPQHF. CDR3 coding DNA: TGTGCCAGCAGCTTGGGGCAACAGTTATATAGCAATCAGCCCCAGCATTTT.